This T cell receptor beta chain was captured in a study of T-cell memory formation after mild COVID-19. As for the study in general: Across donors, TCR clusters were largely donor specific. Overall study results and limits: Memory sampled before infection contained some responding clones, suggesting cross-reactive memory joined. The study found contracting CD4+ clones mainly in CM and EM and contracting CD8+ clones in EMRA.

5'RACE with constant-segment primers yielded barcoded, UMI-tagged TCR alpha and TCR beta cDNA libraries. In TCRdb, the 5' RACE reads were re-called with MiXCR into one record per CDR3 protein. Of roughly 400,000 distinct CDR3 sequences in the sample, under 20% are singletons; the top ten hold 20% to 25%. A few counts support this clonotype. Its antigen remains unidentified. The source is a man aged 18 to 30 who had mild COVID-19 (a few samples of this study predate the infection). Cell type and time point are not known. The sequenced sample was PBMCs or a T cell subset sorted from them (not recorded which).

As DNA, the CDR3 is TGTGCCAGCAGCGTAAGGACAGGGGGAGGCGAAAAACTGTTTTTT. Its translation: CASSVRTGGGEKLFF. The chain combines TRBV7-9 with TRBJ1-4; 10 bases map to TRBD1. V lost 5 bases, J lost 8 bases, and 8 bases stayed unmatched. Germline V gene data show CDR1 as SEHNR and CDR2 as FQNEAQ (reference sequence). The CDR3 spans 15 residues.